The 21 T cell receptor beta chains given below trace back to one sample, sequenced in a study of T cell responses to AZD1222 COVID-19 vaccine. Only in-frame clones appear in the TCRdb table, and some are missing; sequencing was by immunoSEQ multiplex PCR. This table has 140,000 to 150,000 clones, about nine tenths appearing once. The source was peripheral blood, collected on day 0 of AZD1222 vaccination. The receptors here all came from an adult in good health.

This clone was picked up one time. This chain links TRBV29-1 with TRBJ1-4, with unresolved D. This CDR3 contains 13 residues. Trimming removed 4 bases at V and 0 bases at J, with 6 bases between. CDR1 is SQVTM, CDR2 ANQGSEA, per germline. CDR3: CSVVPATNEKLFF. In nucleotides, the CDR3 is TGCAGCGTTGTTCCAGCAACTAATGAAAAACTGTTTTTT.

The rearrangement joins TRBV6-2 or TRBV6-3 to TRBJ2-1; TRBD2 aligns across 15 bases. Germline CDR1 MNHEY, CDR2 SVGEGT. The J segment lost 3 bases and the V segment lost 5 bases, leaving 2 bases of the junction unmatched. The CDR3 sequence is 16 residues long. The CDR3 loop is CASSRTSGGVYNEQFF. The CDR3 DNA is TGTGCCAGCAGTAGGACTAGCGGGGGGGTCTACAATGAGCAGTTCTTC.

This CDR3 is CASSPDSSYGYTF. The CDR3 nucleotides read TGTGCCAGCAGCCCGGACAGCTCCTATGGCTACACCTTC. The chain has TRBV7-3 and TRBJ1-2, with a tentative D call TRBD1 (6 bases). Per the germline V gene, CDR1 is SGHTA and CDR2 is FQGTGA. The CDR3 is made up of 13 amino acids. V shed 5 bases and J shed 4 bases, with 11 bases lying between them.

The rearrangement links TRBV5-4 to TRBJ2-5, with a weak D call TRBD2 (6 bases). The V end lost 0 bases, the J end lost 4 bases, and 13 bases lay between the germline ends. This CDR3 has 15 residues. Germline lookup yields CDR1 SGHNT and CDR2 YYREEE (reference sequence). The CDR3 coding sequence is TGTGCCAGCAGCTTGGTGGGGGACGGGGGAGAGACCCAGTACTTC. Translation gives CASSLVGDGGETQYF.

The chain employs TRBV3-1 (or the pseudogene TRBV3-2) and TRBJ2-5; D may correspond to TRBD1 or TRBD2 (5 bases each). Germline assignment: CDR1 LGHDT and CDR2 YNNKEL (reference sequence). With 3 bases removed from V and 0 bases from J, the gap between germline ends came to 17 bases. This CDR3 has 17 amino acids. CDR3 nucleotides: TGTGCCAGCAGCCACAATCCTAAACGGGGCTACCAAGAGACCCAGTACTTC. It encodes CASSHNPKRGYQETQYF.

The J gene is TRBJ2-3, the V gene TRBV9, with D perhaps matching TRBD1 (6 bases). Germline assignment: CDR1 SGDLS and CDR2 YYNGEE. There are 14 residues in the CDR3. Trimming removed 3 bases from V and 3 bases from J, with 11 bases in between. CDR3 in DNA: TGTGCCAGCAGCGCCACCCAGGGGACAGATACGCAGTATTTT. Residues: CASSATQGTDTQYF.

The chain combines TRBV9 with TRBJ2-7, with TRBD1 as a possible D gene (5 bases). V shed 0 bases and J shed 2 bases, with 18 bases lying between them. Germline V lookup: CDR1 SGDLS, CDR2 YYNGEE. The CDR3 totals 17 residues. The CDR3 DNA follows: TGTGCCAGCAGCGTAGAACCTGGGGCTTACTCTACCTACGAGCAGTACTTC. This codes for CASSVEPGAYSTYEQYF.

This rearrangement joins TRBV4-1 to TRBJ1-2; D is possibly TRBD1 (6 bases). This CDR3 contains 15 residues. Looked up from germline, CDR1 is MGHRA and CDR2 is YSYEKL. V was cut by 0 bases and J by 7 bases, with 15 bases left in between. This chain's CDR3 is CASSQDLDRLGGYTF. CDR3 bases: TGCGCCAGCAGCCAAGATCTCGACAGGTTGGGTGGCTACACCTTC.

The V call is TRBV7-2, the J call TRBJ1-5; 9 positions agree with TRBD1. The CDR3 length is 14 residues. Germline-derived CDR1 and CDR2 are SGHTA and FQGNSA. J gave up 2 bases and V 5 bases, and 1 base lay outside the gene matches. The CDR3 DNA sequence: TGTGCCAGCAGCCGGGACAGGGGCAATCAGCCCCAGCATTTT. The encoded protein is CASSRDRGNQPQHF.

The chain carries TRBV7-3 and TRBJ2-1; 12 bases align to TRBD2. CDR1 and CDR2 from the germline V gene are SGHTA and FQGTGA. The CDR3 is 13 residues long. V trimming: 5 bases; J trimming: 10 bases; junction bases outside the gene matches: 3. The CDR3 reads CASSEGLAGEQFF. The CDR3 coding sequence is TGTGCCAGCAGCGAGGGACTAGCGGGCGAGCAGTTCTTC.

The gene calls are TRBV3-1 (or the pseudogene TRBV3-2) and TRBJ1-5; 8 bases are a match to TRBD1. This CDR3 has 14 residues. Germline CDR1 and CDR2: LGHDT and YNNKEL (reference sequence). With V trimmed by 4 bases and J by 7 bases, 6 bases remained unmatched. CDR3 protein: CASSPDRVNQPQHF. CDR3 in DNA: TGTGCCAGCAGCCCGGACAGGGTTAACCAGCCCCAGCATTTT.

The chain links TRBV9 to TRBJ2-5; D not certain. Germline V gives CDR1 SGDLS, CDR2 YYNGEE. V dropped 0 bases and J dropped 8 bases, with 11 bases sitting between them. The CDR3 runs 13 residues. DNA of the CDR3: TGTGCCAGCAGCGTAGACTACTCCGGTACCCAGTACTTC. Its translation is CASSVDYSGTQYF.

The chain joins TRBV7-3 to TRBJ2-3, with 12 bases identical to TRBD2. CDR1 SGHTA and CDR2 FQGTGA come from the germline V gene. With 7 bases clipped from V and 2 bases from J, the junction kept 4 bases outside the gene matches. The CDR3 extends over 15 amino acids. The CDR3, as DNA: TGTGCCAGCAACCTAGCGGGGGGGACCACAGATACGCAGTATTTT. Its translation is CASNLAGGTTDTQYF.

The rearrangement uses TRBV9 and TRBJ1-6, with D maybe TRBD1 (6 bases). CDR3 length: 13 residues. The V gene lost 4 bases and the J gene lost 10 bases, with 12 bases spanning the gap. Germline V CDR1 and CDR2: SGDLS, YYNGEE. CDR3 loop: CASSPRTDSPLHF. Written as DNA, the CDR3 is TGTGCCAGCAGCCCCCGGACAGACTCACCCCTCCACTTT. Filled out from reference TRBV9 and TRBJ1-6, the complete variable domain reads DSGVTQTPKHLITATGQRVTLRCSPRSGDLSVYWYQQSLDQGLQFLIQYYNGEERAKGNILERFSAQQFPDLHSELNLSSLELGDSALYFCASSPRTDSPLHFGNGTRLTVT.

This chain connects TRBV10-3 to TRBJ1-6; D is uncertain. V was trimmed by 7 bases and J by 9 bases, leaving 16 bases between them. The CDR3 is made up of 14 amino acids. The germline gives CDR1 ENHRY, CDR2 SYGVKD. The CDR3 sequence: CAITADPAGSPLHF. CDR3 nucleotides: TGTGCCATCACCGCGGACCCGGCGGGTTCACCCCTCCACTTT.

V and J are TRBV3-1 (or the pseudogene TRBV3-2) and TRBJ1-1; 8 nucleotides agree with TRBD1. The V gene end was trimmed by 2 bases and the J gene end by 3 bases; junction bases not matched to a gene: 2. Germline CDR1 and CDR2: LGHDT and YNNKEL (reference sequence). The CDR3 runs to 14 residues. CDR3: CASSQRQGYTEAFF. Written as DNA, the CDR3 is TGTGCCAGCAGCCAAAGACAGGGGTACACTGAAGCTTTCTTT.

The CDR3 nucleotides are TGCAGCGTGGGGTACGGGGGCGTTCGGGGCTACACCTTC. This gives the protein CSVGYGGVRGYTF. V gene TRBV29-1 combines with J gene TRBJ1-2, with D perhaps matching TRBD1 (6 bases). With 6 bases removed from V and 8 bases from J, the gap between germline ends came to 19 bases. The CDR3 totals 13 residues. Germline loops: CDR1 SQVTM, CDR2 ANQGSEA.

In its sample, this clone was seen once. V and J are TRBV28 and TRBJ1-2; unclear D gene. With 6 bases removed from V and 0 bases from J, the gap between germline ends came to 14 bases. This CDR3 comprises 15 residues. Germline-derived CDR1 and CDR2 are MDHEN and SYDVKM. The CDR3 region is CASSRPGSPNYGYTF. The CDR3 DNA sequence: TGTGCCAGCAGCCGCCCGGGGTCACCTAACTATGGCTACACCTTC.

The rearrangement links TRBV5-1 to TRBJ2-3; unclear D gene. The CDR3 consists of 12 residues. Per the germline V gene, CDR1 is SGHRS and CDR2 is YFSETQ. V lost 0 bases and J 4 bases, leaving 3 bases between the germline ends. CDR3 region: CASSLDSDTQYF. DNA of the CDR3: TGCGCCAGCAGCTTGGACTCAGATACGCAGTATTTT.

CDR3 loop: CASSFTGGADTQYF. The CDR3 coding sequence is TGCGCCAGCAGCTTTACAGGGGGCGCAGATACGCAGTATTTT. This chain uses TRBV5-1 with TRBJ2-3, with TRBD1 identical over 9 bases. The V and J ends lost 2 bases and 4 bases, in that order; junction bases with no gene match: 2. The CDR3 contains 14 residues. Germline-derived CDR1 and CDR2 are SGHRS and YFSETQ.

The V and J genes are TRBV30 and TRBJ2-1; weak D call: TRBD2 (6 bases). The CDR3 consists of 14 residues. The germline V gene has CDR1 GTSNPN and CDR2 SVGIG (reference sequence). Trimming stripped 2 bases from V and 4 bases from J, with 12 bases between. CDR3 nucleotide sequence: TGTGCCTGGAGTCGGGGACTGGCGTACAATGAGCAGTTCTTC. This encodes CAWSRGLAYNEQFF. Full variable domain (remainder filled in from reference TRBV30 and TRBJ2-1): SQTIHQWPATLVQPVGSPLSLECTVEGTSNPNLYWYRQAAGRGLQLLFYSVGIGQISSEVPQNLSASRPQDRQFILSSKKLLLSDSGFYLCAWSRGLAYNEQFFGPGTRLTVL.